This T cell receptor beta chain originates from a study of tumor-infiltrating lymphocytes in localized non-small cell lung cancer. Whole-study context: The cohort mixed smokers and never-smokers, several histologies, and some post-neoadjuvant-chemotherapy samples. From each patient, both tumor and uninvolved lung, non-adjacent to tumor, were sampled.

As for this clone: Its antigen is unidentified.

The CDR3 has 15 amino acids. V dropped 5 bases and J dropped 0; count of bases not matched to a gene: 3. Germline V gene lookup returns CDR1 SNHLY and CDR2 FYNNEI. Data came from immunoSEQ multiplex PCR; TCRdb stores just in-frame clones and leaves some out. Here the sample spans around 13,000 clones, approximately 62% being singletons. Findings and limits, study-wide: Tumors had more T cell infiltration than uninvolved lung, per TCRbeta sequencing and CD3 counts.

This sequence originates from a human donor with non-small cell lung cancer. The sequenced sample was uninvolved lung tissue not adjacent to the tumor. The rearrangement joins TRBV2 to TRBJ1-3; 8 positions match TRBD1. The CDR3 DNA is TGTGCCAGCAGTTACAGGGGGATCTCTGGAAACACCATATATTTT. Translating it yields CASSYRGISGNTIYF.